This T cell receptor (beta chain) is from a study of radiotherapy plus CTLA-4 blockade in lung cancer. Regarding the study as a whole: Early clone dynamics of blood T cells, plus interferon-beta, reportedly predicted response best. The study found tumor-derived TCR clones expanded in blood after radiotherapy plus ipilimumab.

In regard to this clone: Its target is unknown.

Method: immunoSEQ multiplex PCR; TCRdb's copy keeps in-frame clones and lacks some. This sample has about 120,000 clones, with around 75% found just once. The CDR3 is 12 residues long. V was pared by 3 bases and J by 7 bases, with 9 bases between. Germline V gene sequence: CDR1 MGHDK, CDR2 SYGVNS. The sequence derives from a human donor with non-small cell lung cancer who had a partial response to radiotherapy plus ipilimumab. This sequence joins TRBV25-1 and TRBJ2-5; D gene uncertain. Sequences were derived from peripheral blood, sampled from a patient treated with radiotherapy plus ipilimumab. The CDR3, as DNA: TGTGCCAGCAGTGATTTAAGAGGGACCCAGTACTTC. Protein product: CASSDLRGTQYF.